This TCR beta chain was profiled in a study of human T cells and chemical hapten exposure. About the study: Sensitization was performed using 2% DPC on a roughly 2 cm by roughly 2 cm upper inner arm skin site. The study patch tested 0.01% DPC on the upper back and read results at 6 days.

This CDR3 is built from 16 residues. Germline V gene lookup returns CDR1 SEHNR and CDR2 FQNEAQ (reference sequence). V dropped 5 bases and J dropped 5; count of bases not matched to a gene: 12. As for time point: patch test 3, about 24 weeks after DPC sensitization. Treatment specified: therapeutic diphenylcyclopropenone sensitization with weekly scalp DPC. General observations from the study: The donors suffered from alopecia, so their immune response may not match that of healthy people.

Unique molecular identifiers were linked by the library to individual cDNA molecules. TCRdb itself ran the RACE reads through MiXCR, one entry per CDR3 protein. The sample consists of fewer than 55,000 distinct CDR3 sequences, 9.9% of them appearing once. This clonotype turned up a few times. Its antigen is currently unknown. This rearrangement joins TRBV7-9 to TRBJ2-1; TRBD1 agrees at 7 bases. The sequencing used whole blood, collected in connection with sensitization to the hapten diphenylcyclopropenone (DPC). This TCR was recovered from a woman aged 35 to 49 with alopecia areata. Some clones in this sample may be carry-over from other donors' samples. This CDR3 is CASSPPGQATNNEQFF. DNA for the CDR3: TGTGCCAGCAGCCCCCCCGGACAGGCCACCAACAATGAGCAGTTCTTC.